This T cell receptor beta chain was captured by sequencing in a study of Graves' ophthalmopathy and Graves' hyperthyroidism. This clonotype was recorded at least ten times. Its antigen is currently unknown. Study outcomes and limitations: Most thyroid clonotypes expanded beyond 0.001 frequency were also found in blood.

RNA served as the template for amplifying TCR beta CDR3 regions. The library came from an HTBI-primed first-round RT-PCR and a second-round multiplex PCR. TCRdb processed the multiplex PCR reads anew with MiXCR; each CDR3 protein has one entry. There are about 1.1 million distinct CDR3 sequences in the sample; roughly two fifths occur only once, and 11% lies in the top ten. CDR3 length: 15 residues. Germline V gene data show CDR1 as SEHNR and CDR2 as FQNEAQ (reference sequence). J lost 4 bases, V lost 1 base, and 7 bases had no gene match. Sequenced material: peripheral blood or thyroid tissue (not recorded which). This receptor was taken from an adult man with Graves' hyperthyroidism. The chain joins TRBV7-9 to TRBJ2-7; 7 nucleotides agree with TRBD1. The CDR3 spells CASSLGRDSRYEQYF. CDR3 DNA sequence: TGTGCCAGCAGCTTAGGAAGGGACAGCAGATACGAGCAGTACTTC. The whole variable domain, remainder taken from reference TRBV7-9 and TRBJ2-7, is DTGVSQNPRHKITKRGQNVTFRCDPISEHNRLYWYRQTLGQGPEFLTYFQNEAQLEKSRLLSDRFSAERPKGSFSTLEIQRTEQGDSAMYLCASSLGRDSRYEQYFGPGTRLTVT.